These 5 T cell receptor beta chains were all obtained from the same sample, sequenced in a study of response to subunit inactivated influenza vaccine. TCRdb analysed the RT-PCR reads with MiXCR anew, one entry per CDR3 protein. The data hold more than 250,000 distinct CDR3 sequences, with 21% observed a single time. This specimen consisted of PBMCs from blood, obtained 21 months after vaccination. The receptors originated from a man aged 50-75 years who received an inactivated influenza vaccine.

The chain carries TRBV10-3 and TRBJ2-3; D may be TRBD2 (6 bases). The germline V gene encodes CDR1 ENHRY and CDR2 SYGVKD. Trimming stripped 10 bases from V and 5 bases from J, with 16 bases between. The CDR3 sequence is 13 residues long. CDR3 amino acids: CATRPMGGDTQYF. CDR3 nucleotide sequence: TGTGCCACCCGACCCATGGGGGGAGATACGCAGTATTTT.

This rearrangement joins TRBV6-5 to TRBJ1-1; 7 bases match TRBD1. V gave up 4 bases and J gave up 4 bases; unmatched junction bases: 12. Germline V lookup: CDR1 MNHEY, CDR2 SVGAGI. The CDR3 has 16 amino acids. The DNA of the CDR3 is TGTGCCAGCAGTTCAGGGGGAACCTACGAGGCCACTGAAGCTTTCTTT. Encoded protein: CASSSGGTYEATEAFF.

This clonotype has just a few counts. The gene calls are TRBV20-1 and TRBJ2-7; no firm D call. Trimming took off 0 bases at V and 0 bases at J, with 9 bases between the two ends. Looked up from germline, CDR1 is DFQATT and CDR2 is SNEGSKA (reference sequence). This CDR3 has 14 residues. The CDR3 here is CSARDRPSSYEQYF. CDR3 in DNA: TGCAGTGCTAGAGACAGGCCTTCCTCCTACGAGCAGTACTTC.

This clonotype has a handful of counts. V and J are TRBV5-1 and TRBJ1-2; D is perhaps TRBD1 (6 bases). Germline V gives CDR1 SGHRS, CDR2 YFSETQ. This CDR3 is built from 14 residues. V was shortened by 4 bases and J by 6 bases, with 16 bases between the two germline ends. The CDR3 nucleotides are TGCGCCAGCAGCCCCGGGACCGGGGGCAATGGCTACACCTTC. Translated, it gives CASSPGTGGNGYTF.

The chain is built from TRBV4-3 and TRBJ1-6, with 7 bases identical to TRBD1. Losses at the gene ends were 1 base for V and 6 bases for J; bases not matched to a gene: 3. The germline V gene has CDR1 LGHNA and CDR2 YSLEER. The CDR3 runs 15 residues. CDR3 protein: CASSQAQGSNSPLHF. DNA for the CDR3: TGCGCCAGCAGCCAAGCACAGGGGAGTAATTCACCCCTCCACTTT.